This record looks at one TCR beta chain sequence and its context. Germline CDR1 is MNHEY and CDR2 is SVGAGI. Deletions cut 0 bases from V and 2 bases from J, with 4 bases between. The CDR3 loop spans 13 amino acids. Clones were sequenced by immunoSEQ multiplex PCR, and TCRdb holds only the in-frame ones, with some missing. Of about 170,000 clones detected, around 89% appear once; the ten largest clones hold 2% to 2.5%. The record originates from a study of blood T cell repertoires in COVID-19. Study summary: The United States, Italy and Spain supplied acute and convalescent COVID-19 samples.

This sequence was found in a man aged 45 to 65 who had recovered from COVID-19. The V and J genes are TRBV6-5 and TRBJ1-2; no firm D call. The sequencing input was peripheral blood. CDR3 loop: CASSYSENYGYTF. The CDR3 nucleotides are TGTGCCAGCAGTTACTCAGAGAACTATGGCTACACCTTC.